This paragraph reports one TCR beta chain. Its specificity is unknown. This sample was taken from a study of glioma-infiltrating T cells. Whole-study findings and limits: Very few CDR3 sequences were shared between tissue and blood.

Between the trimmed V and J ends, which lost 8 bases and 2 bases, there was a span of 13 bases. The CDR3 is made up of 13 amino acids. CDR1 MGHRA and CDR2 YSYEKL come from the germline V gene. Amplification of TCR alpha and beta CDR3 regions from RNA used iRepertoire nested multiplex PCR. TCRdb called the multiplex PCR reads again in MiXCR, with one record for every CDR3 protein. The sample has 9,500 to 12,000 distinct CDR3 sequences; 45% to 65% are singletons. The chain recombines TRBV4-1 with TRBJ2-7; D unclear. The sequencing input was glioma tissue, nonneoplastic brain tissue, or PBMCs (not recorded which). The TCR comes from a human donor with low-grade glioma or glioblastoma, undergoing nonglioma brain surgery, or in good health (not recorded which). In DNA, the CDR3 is TGCGCCAGCCAAGATCGGTTTACCTACGAGCAGTACTTC. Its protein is CASQDRFTYEQYF.